The 5 T cell receptor beta chains below all came from one sample that was sequenced in a study of CD8+ T cells in alopecia areata. After isolation, RNA underwent reverse transcription to generate cDNA as the sequencing template. This table comes from immunoSEQ multiplex PCR, and its TCRdb copy is limited to in-frame clones, with some not included. Of about 210,000 clones listed, 64% are singletons. Treatment here: oral pan-JAK inhibitor, 5-10 mg twice daily. This material consisted of CD4+ T cells sorted from blood, taken at week 4, from a patient treated with tofacitinib. Every receptor here comes from a human donor with alopecia areata.

Comment on this clone: Other nucleotide sequences from this sample produce the same CDR3. This CDR3 reads CAWSVAYEQYF. The CDR3, as DNA: TGTGCCTGGAGTGTAGCCTACGAGCAGTACTTC. This chain connects TRBV30 to TRBJ2-7; no firm D call. V was pared by 0 bases and J by 2 bases, with 2 bases between. Germline lookup yields CDR1 GTSNPN and CDR2 SVGIG (reference sequence). The CDR3 extends over 11 amino acids.

This clone has only a few counts. The genes are TRBV15 and TRBJ2-5; D unresolved. V was trimmed by 1 base and J by 1 base, leaving 10 bases between them. Germline values: CDR1 LNHNV, CDR2 YYDKDF (reference sequence). The CDR3 has 15 amino acids. The CDR3 bases are TGTGCCACCAGCAGAGGGACCGGGCCCCAAGAGACCCAGTACTTC. Protein product: CATSRGTGPQETQYF.

The chain uses TRBV15 and TRBJ2-1, with 9 bases matching TRBD2. Per germline, CDR1 LNHNV and CDR2 YYDKDF (reference sequence). Trimming at V came to 0 bases and at J to 0 bases, leaving 9 bases not matched to a gene. This CDR3 contains 19 residues. CDR3 protein: CATSRDQSGGTASYNEQFF. In DNA, the CDR3 is TGTGCCACCAGCAGAGACCAGAGCGGGGGGACCGCCTCCTACAATGAGCAGTTCTTC.

This clone came up once. This chain links TRBV9 with TRBJ2-7; tentative D call: TRBD1 (6 bases). Trimming removed 0 bases at V and 5 bases at J, with 9 bases between. CDR1 is SGDLS and CDR2 is YYNGEE in the germline V gene. This CDR3 is built from 13 residues. The CDR3 sequence: CASSVAQGHEQYF. Written as DNA, the CDR3 is TGTGCCAGCAGCGTAGCTCAGGGGCACGAGCAGTACTTC.

Details on this clone: Compared with germline, one end of the junction differs, possibly owing to a read error. The V call is TRBV27, the J call TRBJ2-6; perhaps TRBD2 as D (6 bases). The CDR3 consists of 14 residues. CDR1 and CDR2 (germline): MNHEY, SMNVEV (reference sequence). The CDR3, as DNA: TGTGCCAGCAGGGGGGGTTCTGAGGCCAACGTCCTGACTTTC. Translated: CASRGGSEANVLTF.